This T cell receptor beta chain was identified in a study of OX40 agonist ivuxolimab in advanced cancers. At the level of the study: Patients were dosed intravenously with ivuxolimab at 0.01 to 10 mg/kg every 2 weeks.

Overall study findings and caveats: CD4+ and CD8+ T cells in blood underwent clonal expansion by week 6 at 0.1 to 3.0 mg/kg. The specificity for antigen of the expanded peripheral T cells was not determined.

The protocol was immunoSEQ multiplex PCR, while the TCRdb copy is restricted to in-frame clones and leaves out a portion. The sample lists around 40,000 clones, just under 85% occurring once. Comments on this clone: Its antigen is as yet unknown.

The V segment lost 3 bases and the J segment 4 bases; nucleotides outside the gene matches: 9. The CDR3 contains 17 residues. From germline, CDR1 is SGHTA and CDR2 FQGNSA. The V and J genes are TRBV7-2 and TRBJ2-3; 11 bases line up with TRBD2. The TCR originated in an adult with an advanced solid tumor such as melanoma, head and neck, liver or kidney cancer. The sequences come from CD4+ or CD8+ T cells sorted from blood, collected in a trial of the OX40 agonist ivuxolimab. The CDR3 coding sequence is TGTGCCAGCAGCTTTCGGTCACTAGCGGGAGTGTCAGATACGCAGTATTTT. Its translation is CASSFRSLAGVSDTQYF.